The source of this T cell receptor (beta chain) is a study of blood T cells in healthy people across ages. Looking at the study overall: Capture by template switching was about one barcoded beta molecule per two T cells.

Germline V gives CDR1 SQVTM, CDR2 ANQGSEA. The CDR3 runs to 18 residues. Concerning this clonotype itself: A much larger clone differs by one base, so this may be a read error.

A sample-barcoded 5' primer and a J-beta primer mix were used in a second PCR of roughly 7 to 12 cycles. A template-switch adaptor with 12 random nucleotides tagged each cDNA molecule. TCRdb ran MiXCR on the 5' RACE reads and lists one entry per CDR3 protein. The table shows under 850,000 distinct CDR3 sequences, with under 40% occurring only once. The donors, aged roughly 6 to 90, were healthy Caucasians from Russia. Samples had at least 6 million PBMCs isolated from them. The sequencing input was blood. The TCR originated in a young man in good health. The J gene is TRBJ2-3, the V gene TRBV29-1, with a tentative D call TRBD2 (6 bases). CDR3 nucleotide sequence: TGCAGCGTTGAGGGACCACCGACTCAAATTACTAGCACAGATACGCTGTATTTT. Its protein product is CSVEGPPTQITSTDTLYF.